Listed below are T cell receptor beta chains from one sample, sequenced in a study of vaccination effects on CD4 cells after COVID-19. Which antigens these TCRs recognize remains unknown. Only in-frame clones appear in the TCRdb table, and some are missing; sequencing was by immunoSEQ multiplex PCR. Among 20,000 to 25,000 clones listed, roughly three quarters were seen once. The material sequenced was CD4+ T cells from PBMCs cultured with SARS-CoV-2 spike peptides, taken after COVID-19 vaccination. The receptors come from a human donor who received a COVID-19 vaccine. Both conserved end residues are part of each CDR3. The order of the fields is clone size, V gene, D gene, J gene, CDR3 DNA, CDR3 protein. D genes are given only for firm matches. A clone size is listed for some rows: how often the clone was seen (once, few, many), or a class if it is expanded.

-	TRBV11-2	-	TRBJ1-2	TGTGCCAGCAGCCCTGACAGTTCTCTCTATGGCTACACCTTC	CASSPDSSLYGYTF
few	TRBV30	TRBD1	TRBJ2-2	TGTGCCTGGAGGAGGAGCGGACAGGGGGACACCGGGGAGCTGTTTTTT	CAWRRSGQGDTGELFF
-	TRBV6-4	-	TRBJ1-2	TGTGCCAGCAGTGACACCTCAAGTAACTATGGCTACACCTTC	CASSDTSSNYGYTF
-	TRBV5-5	-	TRBJ1-6	TGTGCCAGCAGCTTGGGGGTCCCAGCTTATAATTCACCCCTCCACTTT	CASSLGVPAYNSPLHF
-	TRBV29-1	-	TRBJ1-2	TGCAGCGTTAAAATTGACAGTCCTCCGTGGGGCTACACCTTC	CSVKIDSPPWGYTF
-	TRBV3-1/TRBV3-2	-	TRBJ2-7	TGTGCCAGCAGCTTCCGCCGAGGCCCCTACGAGCAGTACTTC	CASSFRRGPYEQYF
once	TRBV7-6	-	TRBJ2-2	TGTGCCAGCAGCTCGCGGGACAGCCCGAACACCGGGGAGCTGTTTTTT	CASSSRDSPNTGELFF
few	TRBV12-5	-	TRBJ2-5	TGTGCTAGTGGTTTTGGTACCGGGGCCGGGGAGACCCAGTACTTC	CASGFGTGAGETQYF
few	TRBV7-2	TRBD1	TRBJ2-1	TGTGCCAGCAGCTTCACCGGGACAGGGGGTCTGAATGAGCAGTTCTTC	CASSFTGTGGLNEQFF
-	TRBV7-9	-	TRBJ2-2	TGTGCCAGCAGCTTGCCGCTCGGGGAGCTGTTTTTT	CASSLPLGELFF
few	TRBV24-1	TRBD2	TRBJ2-1	TGTGCCACCAGTGATCCGACTAGCGGGGACAATGAGCAGTTCTTC	CATSDPTSGDNEQFF
few	TRBV5-1	-	TRBJ2-1	TGCGCCAGCGAAACCAGCGGGCTGTCCTACAATGAGCAGTTCTTC	CASETSGLSYNEQFF
-	TRBV5-1	-	TRBJ2-7	TGCGCCAGCAGCCCCGGGACGGCAACCTACGAGCAGTACTTC	CASSPGTATYEQYF
-	TRBV3-1/TRBV3-2	-	TRBJ2-7	TGTGCCAGCAGCCGTCTATTGAGCTCCTACGAGCAGTACTTC	CASSRLLSSYEQYF
-	TRBV9	TRBD2	TRBJ2-1	TGTGCCAGCAGCGTAAAGCTCTGGGGGTTGGCGCACATAGCGGGAGGCTTGATCGATGAGCAGTTCTTC	CASSVKLWGLAHIAGGLIDEQFF
-	TRBV3-1/TRBV3-2	-	TRBJ1-1	TGTGCCAGCAGCCCCCGGGGGAATGGTGAAGCTTTCTTT	CASSPRGNGEAFF
medium-sized	TRBV6-1	-	TRBJ1-6	TGTGCCAGCAGTGAAGCGCGCAGGGATAATTCACCCCTCCACTTT	CASSEARRDNSPLHF
-	TRBV3-1/TRBV3-2	-	TRBJ2-1	TGTGCCAGCAGCCGAACATCCGGCCATGAGCAGTTCTTC	CASSRTSGHEQFF
-	TRBV6-4	-	TRBJ2-7	TGTGCCAGCACCAACTCGTCGGACGTCGGCTACGAGCAGTACTTC	CASTNSSDVGYEQYF
-	TRBV27	-	TRBJ2-1	TGTGCCAGCAGTTTAAATAACGTCCGGAAGCAGTTCTTC	CASSLNNVRKQFF
once	TRBV5-1	-	TRBJ1-2	TGCGCCAGCCTTGAGGGCAATGGATATGGCTACACCTTC	CASLEGNGYGYTF
-	TRBV10-3	-	TRBJ1-2	TGTGCCATCAGTGAGGGTTGGGGGGATGCTAACTATGGCTACACCTTC	CAISEGWGDANYGYTF
few	TRBV30	TRBD1	TRBJ1-3	TGTGCCTGGAGTCTCCCTGGGACAGTCCGAAACACCATATATTTT	CAWSLPGTVRNTIYF
-	TRBV27	-	TRBJ2-7	TGTGCCAGCAGTTTATCTCCGTCTGCAGGGACCCTACTAAGGGAGCAGTACTTC	CASSLSPSAGTLLREQYF
-	TRBV5-1	TRBD1	TRBJ1-1	TGCGCCAGCAGCAGGGACAGGGGGACTGAAGCTTTCTTT	CASSRDRGTEAFF
few	TRBV7-6	TRBD1	TRBJ1-6	TGTGCCAGCAGCCCCATAGGGACAGGGGGTTCACCCCTCCACTTT	CASSPIGTGGSPLHF
once	TRBV19	-	TRBJ2-2	TGTGCCAGTAGTATCGACCGAGGGTACACCGGGGAGCTGTTTTTT	CASSIDRGYTGELFF
-	TRBV27	TRBD1	TRBJ2-1	TGTGCCAGCAGTTTATCAACAGGGGGCGCGGATTACAATGAGCAGTTCTTC	CASSLSTGGADYNEQFF
few	TRBV5-1	-	TRBJ1-1	TGCGCCAGCAGCTCCACCCAAGCGTGGGCAAAAGCTGAAGCTTTCTTT	CASSSTQAWAKAEAFF
-	TRBV15	-	TRBJ1-2	TGTGCCACCAGTACGGAGGGCGGGGGCTACACCTTC	CATSTEGGGYTF
-	TRBV6-9	TRBD2	TRBJ2-3	TGTGCCAGCAGTTATATGGGTCGGGGGGGACCCCGGGATACGCAGTATTTT	CASSYMGRGGPRDTQYF
-	TRBV6-5	TRBD2	TRBJ2-1	TGTGCCAGCAGTTCCCCGGGGGGGCCGATGGGCAATGAGCAGTTCTTC	CASSSPGGPMGNEQFF
few	TRBV3-1/TRBV3-2	TRBD2	TRBJ2-6	TGTGCCAGCAGCCCGGGACTAGCGGGAGCTGGGGCCAACGTCCTGACTTTC	CASSPGLAGAGANVLTF
-	TRBV15	-	TRBJ2-5	TGTGCCACCAGCAGATACGAAAGGGGGGAGACCCAGTACTTC	CATSRYERGETQYF